Below, one TCR beta chain is given with its context. Its antigen specificity is not known. The junction and the germline gene differ at one end; a read error may be behind it. The data stem from a study of T cells in localized non-small cell lung cancer (dated by TCRdb to between 2020 and 2021). Concerning the study at large: Comparing tumors with uninvolved tumor-adjacent lungs, the study looked at the T cell repertoires of hundreds of patients with early-stage NSCLC. The cohort consisted of 200 to 300 treatment-naive NSCLC patients whose localized lung tumors had been resected. A mean age of about 66 years was recorded for the NSCLC patients, of whom some 130 were male and more than 95 were female.

The CDR3 has 14 amino acids, counting the end cysteine and phenylalanine. Only the CDR3 DNA is retained, 42 bases long and in frame from the first base. According to the germline V gene, CDR1 reads SGHAT and CDR2 reads FQNNGV. At diagnosis, tumor, uninvolved tumor-adjacent lung and peripheral blood were collected and then preserved as a mix of FFPE and fresh-frozen material. For TCR repertoire profiling, blood samples were analyzed in the form of peripheral blood mononuclear cells. TCR beta CDR3 regions were sequenced from DNA using the immunoSEQ Assay. For the original study's pipeline: To compute T cell density, TCR beta template counts were normalized to usable DNA, which was estimated by amplifying housekeeping genes. Using the preseqR package, richness was estimated by extrapolating to 120,000 templates for tissue samples and 400,000 templates for PBMC samples. Clonality was defined by subtracting Pielou's evenness from one. Tissue-enriched TCRs were identified through differential abundance testing performed on productive amino-acid clonotypes, with a minimum total count of 5 and an alpha of 0.1. The Jaccard Index and the Morisita Overlap Index were used to measure how much the repertoires overlapped between compartments. GLIPH clustered TCR beta CDR3s with public tetramer-defined viral CDR3s; viral motifs required at least three viral sequences plus V-gene enrichment. Not all clones reach the TCRdb copy of this immuneACCESS table, which keeps in-frame sequences only. Checked studies attribute under half of the gap to unresolved V genes and leave the rest unexplained. The V and J calls and clone size come from that table; D and trimming were worked out from the DNA. The sample contains tens of thousands of clones, roughly 90% of them found a single time. The top ten clones comprise under 25% of the sample.

On the study overall, not on this receptor specifically: Longer overall survival was associated with higher T cell density in blood, whereas shorter survival was associated with higher clonality in adjacent lung. A median of roughly 56 of the top 100 tumor clones were detected in paired uninvolved adjacent lung, and 25 to 35 of these tumor clones were also found among the top 100 clones of the paired uninvolved adjacent lung. Uninvolved tumor-adjacent lung showed the highest T cell clonality, higher than tumor, which suggests more focused antigenic responses in the uninvolved tumor-adjacent lung. Because multi-region tumor sequencing was not performed, intratumor heterogeneity could not be ruled out. Because the study design was exploratory, TCR variables were selected using unadjusted p-values without false-discovery rate correction.

The sequencing here drew on peripheral blood, taken before any cancer treatment. The TCR originated in a man aged 40 to 75 with stage I squamous cell lung carcinoma. The sequence links TRBV11-2 to TRBJ1-4; no D segment can be confidently identified. In nucleotide form, the sequence is TGTGCCAGCGGCTTAGAGGGAGCTAATGAAAAACTGTTTTTT. The translation is CASGLEGANEKLFF.